A few counts support the clone carrying this TCR beta chain. Trimming removed 6 bases at V and 3 bases at J, with 12 bases between. The CDR3 contains 13 residues. Looked up from germline, CDR1 is MNHEY and CDR2 is SVGAGI. The data were obtained in a study of blood T cell repertoires in COVID-19. Study overall: Sites in the United States, Italy and Spain provided acute and convalescent COVID-19 samples.

Method: immunoSEQ multiplex PCR; TCRdb's copy keeps in-frame clones and lacks some. The sample holds nearly 200,000 clones; about 80% are singletons and the top ten take approximately 6.9%. The sequence came from a human donor with acute or convalescent COVID-19. The donor label of this sample is uncertain. The sample comprised peripheral blood. This chain connects TRBV6-5 to TRBJ2-7; D is possibly TRBD1 (6 bases). The CDR3 region is CASSHRAGYEQYF. The CDR3, as DNA: TGTGCCAGCAGCCACAGGGCAGGCTACGAGCAGTACTTC.